This T cell receptor (beta chain) was profiled in a study of blood T cell repertoires in COVID-19. This table comes from immunoSEQ multiplex PCR, and its TCRdb copy is limited to in-frame clones, with some not included. In the table there are fewer than 250,000 clones, about four fifths of which are singletons. The V gene lost 0 bases and the J gene lost 1 base, with 10 bases spanning the gap. The CDR3 contains 16 residues. Germline CDR1 SGHNT, CDR2 YYREEE (reference sequence). This chain joins TRBV5-4 and TRBJ2-2; weak D call: TRBD1 (6 bases). Sequencing was done on a sample of peripheral blood. The TCR sequence derives from a middle-aged woman with active or convalescent COVID-19. Here the CDR3 reads CASSLGGTLNTGELFF. The CDR3 region has the DNA TGTGCCAGCAGCTTGGGGGGGACATTGAACACCGGGGAGCTGTTTTTT.